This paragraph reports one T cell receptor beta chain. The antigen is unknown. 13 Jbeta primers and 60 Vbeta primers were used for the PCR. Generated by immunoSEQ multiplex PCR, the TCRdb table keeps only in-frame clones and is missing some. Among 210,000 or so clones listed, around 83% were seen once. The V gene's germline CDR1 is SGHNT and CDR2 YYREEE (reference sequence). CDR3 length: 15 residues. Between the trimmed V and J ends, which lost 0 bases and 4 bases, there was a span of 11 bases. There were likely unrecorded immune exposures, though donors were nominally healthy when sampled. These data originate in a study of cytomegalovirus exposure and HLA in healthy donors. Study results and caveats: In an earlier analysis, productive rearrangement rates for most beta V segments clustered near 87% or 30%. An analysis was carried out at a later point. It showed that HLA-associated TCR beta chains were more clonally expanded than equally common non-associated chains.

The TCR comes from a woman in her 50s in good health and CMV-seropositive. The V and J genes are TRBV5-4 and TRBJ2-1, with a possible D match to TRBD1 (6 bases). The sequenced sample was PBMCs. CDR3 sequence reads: CASSLARTEYNEQFF. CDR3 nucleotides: TGTGCCAGCAGCTTGGCCAGGACAGAATACAATGAGCAGTTCTTC.